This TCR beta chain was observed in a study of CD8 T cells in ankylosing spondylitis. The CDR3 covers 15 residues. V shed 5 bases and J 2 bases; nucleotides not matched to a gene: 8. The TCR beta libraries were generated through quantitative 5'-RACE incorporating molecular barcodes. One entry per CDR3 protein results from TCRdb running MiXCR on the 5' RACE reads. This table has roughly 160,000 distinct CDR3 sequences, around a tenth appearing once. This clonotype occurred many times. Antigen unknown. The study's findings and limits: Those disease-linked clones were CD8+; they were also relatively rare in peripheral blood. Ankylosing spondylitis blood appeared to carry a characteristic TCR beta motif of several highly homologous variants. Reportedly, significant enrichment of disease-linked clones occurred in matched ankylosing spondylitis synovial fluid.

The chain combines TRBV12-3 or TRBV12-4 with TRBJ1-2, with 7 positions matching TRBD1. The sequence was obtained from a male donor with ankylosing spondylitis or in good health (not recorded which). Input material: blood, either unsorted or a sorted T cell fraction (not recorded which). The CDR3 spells CASSNGDSRNYGYTF. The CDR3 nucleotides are TGTGCCAGCAGTAACGGGGACAGCCGAAACTATGGCTACACCTTC.